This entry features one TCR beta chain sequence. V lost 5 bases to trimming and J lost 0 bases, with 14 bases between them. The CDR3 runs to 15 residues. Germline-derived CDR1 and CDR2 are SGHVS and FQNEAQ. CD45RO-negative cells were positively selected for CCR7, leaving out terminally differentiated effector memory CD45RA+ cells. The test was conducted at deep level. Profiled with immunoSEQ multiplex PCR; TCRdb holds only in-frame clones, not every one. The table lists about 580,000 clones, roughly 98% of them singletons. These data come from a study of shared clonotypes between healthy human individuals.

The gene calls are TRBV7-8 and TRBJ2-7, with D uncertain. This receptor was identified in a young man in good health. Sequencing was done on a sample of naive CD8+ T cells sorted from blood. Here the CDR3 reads CASSPRVITSYEQYF. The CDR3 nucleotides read TGTGCCAGCAGCCCCCGGGTTATCACCTCCTACGAGCAGTACTTC.